Listed below are T cell receptor beta chains from one sample, sequenced in a study of blood T cell repertoires in COVID-19. The assay was immunoSEQ multiplex PCR, and TCRdb's table has in-frame clones only and misses some. The sample shows approximately 170,000 clones, about 88% of them seen only once. The material sequenced was peripheral blood. Receptors were obtained from a man aged 55-75 years with acute or convalescent COVID-19. CDR3s include the opening cysteine and the closing phenylalanine or tryptophan. Fields, in order: V gene, D gene, clone size, J gene, CDR3 DNA, CDR3 protein. D genes are given only for firm matches. Clone size is shown for a subset of rows, as once, few, many or a class of expanded clone.

TRBV6-5,-,-,TRBJ2-3,TGTGCCAGCAGTTACCCAGGTCCGGAAGGCACAGATACGCAGTATTTT,CASSYPGPEGTDTQYF
TRBV6-5,-,-,TRBJ1-6,TGTGCCAGCAGTTACAGGGCAGGGCATTCACCCCTCCACTTT,CASSYRAGHSPLHF
TRBV2,TRBD1,-,TRBJ1-6,TGTGCCAGCAGTGAACGGACAGGAACTTCACCCCTCCACTTT,CASSERTGTSPLHF
TRBV6-5,TRBD1,once,TRBJ1-2,TGTGCCAGCAGTCAGGGGGAGCTATATGGCTACACCTTC,CASSQGELYGYTF
TRBV19,-,-,TRBJ2-7,TGTGCCAGTAGTACCCGGGACAAACCCTACGAGCAGTACTTC,CASSTRDKPYEQYF
TRBV10-2,-,-,TRBJ1-3,TGCGCCAGCAGTGAGTCCGTTGGAAACACCATATATTTT,CASSESVGNTIYF
TRBV6-5,TRBD1,-,TRBJ1-2,TGTGCCAGCAGTTATGGACAGGCGGCTGGCTACACCTTC,CASSYGQAAGYTF
TRBV7-9,-,once,TRBJ1-1,TGTGCCAGCAGCCCAACCAAGCAATACACTGAAGCTTTCTTT,CASSPTKQYTEAFF
TRBV9,-,-,TRBJ1-6,TGTGCCAGCAGCTCCTCGACACCTTTGGATTCACCCCTCCACTTT,CASSSSTPLDSPLHF
TRBV7-2,-,-,TRBJ1-5,TGTGCCAGCAGCTTAGGGGCCACTTATCAGCCCCAGCATTTT,CASSLGATYQPQHF
TRBV27,TRBD1,-,TRBJ1-2,TGTGCCAGCAGTACGCGGGACAGGGCAGGTGGCTACACCTTC,CASSTRDRAGGYTF
TRBV5-1,TRBD1,-,TRBJ2-3,TGCGCCAGCAGCTTGGAGGGACAGGTTCCTCCAGATACGCAGTATTTT,CASSLEGQVPPDTQYF
TRBV7-9,-,-,TRBJ1-1,TGTGCCAGCAGCTTAGCGGGACACGGGGGGGACACTGAAGCTTTCTTT,CASSLAGHGGDTEAFF
TRBV3-1/TRBV3-2,-,-,TRBJ1-2,TGTGCCAGCAGCCAAGTGACTGCCGCGTCAGGCTACACCTTC,CASSQVTAASGYTF
TRBV5-4,TRBD1,-,TRBJ1-3,TGTGCCAGCAGCCTTATGACAGGGTTGGGTGGAAACACCATATATTTT,CASSLMTGLGGNTIYF
TRBV6-1,-,-,TRBJ2-2,TGTGCCAGCAGTGAAGCGGGGGGGCGTACCGGGGAGCTGTTTTTT,CASSEAGGRTGELFF
TRBV5-6,TRBD1,-,TRBJ2-2,TGTGCCAGCAGGCGGGACAGGGAGGGGACCGGGGAGCTGTTTTTT,CASRRDREGTGELFF
TRBV27,-,once,TRBJ2-3,TGTGCCAGCAGTTTATCGAACCGGCCAGGAACAGATACGCAGTATTTT,CASSLSNRPGTDTQYF
TRBV2,TRBD1,-,TRBJ1-1,TGTGCCAGCAGACCCGGGACAGGGCTCCAACTGAACACTGAAGCTTTCTTT,CASRPGTGLQLNTEAFF
TRBV7-9,-,-,TRBJ1-6,TGTGCCAGCAGCTTAGCGGCGGGTAATTCACCCCTCCACTTT,CASSLAAGNSPLHF
TRBV5-4,TRBD1,-,TRBJ2-2,TGTGCCAGCAGTTCCGGGACAGGGCGTACCGGGGAGCTGTTTTTT,CASSSGTGRTGELFF
TRBV24-1,TRBD2,-,TRBJ2-1,TGTGCCACCGGAACTAGCGGGGGGGCAGATGAGCAGTTCTTC,CATGTSGGADEQFF
TRBV30,TRBD1,-,TRBJ2-3,TGTGCCTGGAGTGTACTCCGAGGGGGCATTTCAGATACGCAGTATTTT,CAWSVLRGGISDTQYF
TRBV5-1,TRBD2,-,TRBJ2-1,TGCGCCAGCAGCTTGGGCCTAGCGGGAGGTGAGCAGTTCTTC,CASSLGLAGGEQFF
TRBV5-1,TRBD1,-,TRBJ2-5,TGCGCCAGCAGCTCCGGACAGGGGATAGAGACCCAGTACTTC,CASSSGQGIETQYF
TRBV19,TRBD1,few,TRBJ1-6,TGTGCCAGTATGGGGACAGGGACCTCACCCCTCCACTTT,CASMGTGTSPLHF
TRBV29-1,-,-,TRBJ2-7,TGCAGCGTGCAAAAGGGACAAAACTACGAGCAGTACTTC,CSVQKGQNYEQYF